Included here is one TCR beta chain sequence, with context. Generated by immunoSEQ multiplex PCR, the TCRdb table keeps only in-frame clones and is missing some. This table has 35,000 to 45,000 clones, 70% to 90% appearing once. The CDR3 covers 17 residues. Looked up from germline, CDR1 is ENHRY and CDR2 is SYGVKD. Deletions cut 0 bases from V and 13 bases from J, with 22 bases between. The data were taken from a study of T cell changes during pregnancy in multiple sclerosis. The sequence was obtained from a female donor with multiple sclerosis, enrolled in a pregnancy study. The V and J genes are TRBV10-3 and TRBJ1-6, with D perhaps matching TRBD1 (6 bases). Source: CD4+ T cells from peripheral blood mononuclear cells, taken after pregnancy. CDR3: CAISESGGGAWATPLHF. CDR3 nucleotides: TGTGCCATCAGTGAGTCGGGGGGGGGCGCTTGGGCCACCCCCCTCCACTTT.